The 6 T cell receptor beta chains listed next were all sequenced from one sample in a study of somatic mutations in cytotoxic T cells in rheumatoid arthritis (dated by TCRdb to about 2017). Library preparation used the immunoSEQ multiplex PCR assay. Not all clones reach the TCRdb copy of this immuneACCESS table, which keeps in-frame sequences only. Checked studies attribute under half of the gap to unresolved V genes and leave the rest unexplained. The sample contains about 11,000 clones, around 80% of them found a single time. The ten largest clones take up roughly 8.9% of the sample. Sequencing was performed on CD8+ T cells sorted from blood. The receptors come from a woman in her sixties or seventies with rheumatoid arthritis.

The DNA of the CDR3 is TGTGCCAGTAGTATAGCCCTTGGGACAGACACTGAAGCTTTCTTT. It specifies CASSIALGTDTEAFF. V usage is TRBV19 and J usage is TRBJ1-1; TRBD1 matches 7 bases. The CDR3 consists of 15 residues. V shed 1 base and J 3 bases; nucleotides not matched to a gene: 5. Looked up from germline, CDR1 is LNHDA and CDR2 is SQIVND (reference sequence).

CDR3 bases: TGTGCCAGCAGCTCCCTAACTCGACTAGCGGGAGGACCAAGGGAGACCCAGTACTTC. Protein: CASSSLTRLAGGPRETQYF. V and J are TRBV7-6 and TRBJ2-5, with 13 bases lining up with TRBD2. With V trimmed by 4 bases and J by 5 bases, 16 bases remained unmatched. CDR1 is SGHVS, CDR2 FNYEAQ, per germline. The length of the CDR3 is 19 residues.

A few counts support this clone. This chain joins TRBV4-1 and TRBJ1-1; 9 bases map to TRBD1. J lost 11 bases, V lost 5 bases, and 12 bases had no gene match. CDR1 MGHRA and CDR2 YSYEKL come from the germline V gene. The length of the CDR3 is 14 residues. The CDR3 loop reads CASSLGQGTLGAFF. For the CDR3, the DNA is TGCGCCAGCAGCTTGGGACAGGGAACCTTGGGGGCTTTCTTT.

V gene TRBV4-3 combines with J gene TRBJ2-1; 9 bases are shared with TRBD2. The CDR3 contains 16 residues. V shed 5 bases, J shed 8 bases, and the junction held 13 bases outside the gene matches. Per germline, CDR1 LGHNA and CDR2 YSLEER. In DNA, the CDR3 is TGCGCCAGCAGCGAAGTGTCCGGCGGGAGGGGTGATGAGCAGTTCTTC. Translating it yields CASSEVSGGRGDEQFF.

The rearrangement links TRBV28 to TRBJ2-2, with D perhaps TRBD1 (5 bases). The CDR3 loop spans 14 amino acids. Trimming took 4 bases from V and 2 from J, leaving 8 bases between them. Germline values: CDR1 MDHEN, CDR2 SYDVKM. The CDR3: CASSYRLNTGELFF. The CDR3 nucleotides read TGTGCCAGCAGTTACAGGTTAAACACCGGGGAGCTGTTTTTT.

The CDR3: CASSPWGQFNEQYF. Written as DNA, the CDR3 is TGTGCCAGCAGCCCCTGGGGACAGTTCAACGAGCAGTACTTC. This chain uses TRBV7-9 with TRBJ2-7; 7 bases match TRBD1. The germline V gene encodes CDR1 SEHNR and CDR2 FQNEAQ (reference sequence). V dropped 5 bases and J dropped 5; count of bases not matched to a gene: 9. This CDR3 is 14 amino acids long.